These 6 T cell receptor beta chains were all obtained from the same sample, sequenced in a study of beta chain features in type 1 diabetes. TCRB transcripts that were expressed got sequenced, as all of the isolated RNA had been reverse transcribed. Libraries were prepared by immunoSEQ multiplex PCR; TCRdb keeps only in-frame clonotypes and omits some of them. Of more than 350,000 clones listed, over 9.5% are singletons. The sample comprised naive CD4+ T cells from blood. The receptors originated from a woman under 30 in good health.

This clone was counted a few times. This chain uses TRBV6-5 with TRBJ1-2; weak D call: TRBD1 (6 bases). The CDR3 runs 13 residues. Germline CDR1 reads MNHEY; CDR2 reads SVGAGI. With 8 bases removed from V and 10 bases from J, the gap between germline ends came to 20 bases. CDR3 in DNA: TGTGCCAGCCGCCTTGGGTTACAGGGAGCCTACACCTTC. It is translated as CASRLGLQGAYTF.

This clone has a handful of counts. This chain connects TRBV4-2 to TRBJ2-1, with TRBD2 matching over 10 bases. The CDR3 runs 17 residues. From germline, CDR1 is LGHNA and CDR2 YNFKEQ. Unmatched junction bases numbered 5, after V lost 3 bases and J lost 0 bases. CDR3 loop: CASSHGLAEGSYNEQFF. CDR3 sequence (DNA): TGTGCCAGCAGCCATGGACTAGCGGAGGGCTCCTACAATGAGCAGTTCTTC.

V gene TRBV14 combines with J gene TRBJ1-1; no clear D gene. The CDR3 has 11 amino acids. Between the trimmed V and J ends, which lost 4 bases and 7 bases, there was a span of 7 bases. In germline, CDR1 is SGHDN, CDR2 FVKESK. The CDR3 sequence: CASSPQYEAFF. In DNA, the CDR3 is TGTGCCAGCAGCCCACAATATGAAGCTTTCTTT.

The CDR3 protein is CAWRSGGANTGELFF. CDR3 bases: TGTGCCTGGAGATCGGGAGGGGCGAACACCGGGGAGCTGTTTTTT. The rearrangement uses TRBV30 and TRBJ2-2; TRBD2 aligns across 8 bases. Unmatched junction bases numbered 3, after V lost 3 bases and J lost 0 bases. The V gene's germline CDR1 is GTSNPN and CDR2 SVGIG (reference sequence). The CDR3 sequence is 15 residues long.

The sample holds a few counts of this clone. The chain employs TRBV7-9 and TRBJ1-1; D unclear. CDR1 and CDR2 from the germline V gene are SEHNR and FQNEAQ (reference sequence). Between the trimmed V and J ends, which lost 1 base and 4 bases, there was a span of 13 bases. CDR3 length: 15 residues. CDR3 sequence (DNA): TGTGCCAGCAGCTTAGGACCTTCCCGGAGCACTGAAGCTTTCTTT. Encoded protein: CASSLGPSRSTEAFF.

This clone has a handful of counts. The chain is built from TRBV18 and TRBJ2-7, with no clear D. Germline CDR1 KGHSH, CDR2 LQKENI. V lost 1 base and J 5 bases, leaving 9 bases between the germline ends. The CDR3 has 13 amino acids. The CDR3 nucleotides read TGTGCCAGCTCACCACAGGCCGGCGACGAGCAGTACGTC. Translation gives CASSPQAGDEQYV.